This T cell receptor (beta chain) was obtained from a study of CD8+CD57+ T cells in acquired aplastic anemia. Study-level results: Patients shared just under 30 CD8+ CDR3 sequences with controls. Simpson's diversity of CD8+ cells was not significantly different in patients compared with controls.

Germline CDR1 reads SGHVS; CDR2 reads FQNEAQ. The CDR3 length is 13 residues, termini included. Genomic DNA served as template for TCR beta VDJ and CDR3 profiling. TCRdb reanalysed the reads using MiXCR and keeps one entry per CDR3 protein. Of around 250,000 distinct CDR3 sequences listed, about 80% are singletons. On this clonotype itself: Its target is not known. In this CDR3 the conserved last residue, phenylalanine or tryptophan, is missing, so a read error is likely. It is unclear where the CDR3 begins or ends on the DNA, so no DNA is shown, and the CDR3 is as TCRdb lists it.

Patients chosen for sequencing had shown CD8+CD57+ cell expansion by flow cytometry. There were no patients without severe acquired aplastic anemia. No therapy had been given to the patients at the time of blood sampling. Input material: sorted CD4+, CD8+, or CD8+CD57+ T cells (not recorded which) from PBMCs. The origin of this receptor is a human donor with aplastic anemia. The chain uses TRBV7-8 and TRBJ2-3; the table names TRBD1, a call not compared with the DNA. CDR3 residues: CASSFHGEGTAHS.